Listed below are T cell receptor beta chains from one sample, sequenced in a study of cytomegalovirus exposure and HLA in healthy donors. The method was immunoSEQ multiplex PCR; TCRdb's version includes in-frame clones alone and lacks a portion of them. The sample gives 100,000 to 150,000 clones, 60% to 80% of which show up once; roughly 1% is in the top ten. The sample was PBMCs. The receptors here all came from an older woman in good health and CMV-seronegative. The conserved cysteine and the conserved F or W are not part of the CDR3 here.

TRBV29-1	SVEDQAVGGNEQF
TRBV28	ASSYSRGAKAKNIQY
TRBV9	ASSVSGAFTGTNYGYT
TRBV19	ASNPRAGYNTGELF
TRBV5-6	ASMSWRGRPDTQY
TRBV5-4	ASSPLGATEAF
TRBV7-9	ASSLAEGGTTDTQY
TRBV2	ASRRDSENGELF
TRBV9	ASTSDGLTDTQY
TRBV30	AWSRQNTGELF
TRBV5-4	ASSLKTGGTNYGYT
TRBV19	ASSGGGTGAYEQY
TRBV11-2	ASSRLAGGPLSYNEQF
TRBV11-2	ASTRGLSYTDTQY
TRBV19	ASSIYSGRSSYNEQF
TRBV6-6	ASSPSRGRSTDTQY
TRBV5-8	ASSAEQGLWGQGEQY
TRBV5-1	ASSPGTGGYSNQPQH
TRBV23-1	ASSQSRGSGRRYNEQF
TRBV7-3	ASSLGPAGQGWAGELF
TRBV5-1	ASCHSGGQETQY
TRBV7-3	ASSLSTGGSYGYT
TRBV27	ASSLGRSGDYGYT
TRBV29-1	SVGEGTTEAF
TRBV7-8	ASSLVPRAGNQPQH
TRBV5-4	ASSMGGGYNEQF
TRBV7-2	ASSLVPDSNSPLH
TRBV2	ASRIGGGSNQPQH
TRBV5-3	ARSLRQSNTEAF
TRBV2	ASRTDRGLAGELF
TRBV18	ASSQNRGRETQY
TRBV2	ASSEGGTARGETQY
TRBV7-3	ASSLSQGGGYT
TRBV15	ATSRVPGVSNQPQH
TRBV5-1	ASTRGSSGNTIY
TRBV23-1	ASSQSRDRPGNIQY
TRBV5-4	ASSHPSGAETQY
TRBV5-1	ASSRDRTANYGYT
TRBV28	ASSFRSIIPGGDEQY
TRBV7-6	ASSSRTGGADTQY
TRBV7-8	ASSLADRAEGYT
TRBV7-3	ASSLRQYNEQF
TRBV29-1	SVELQTTNEQF
TRBV18	ASSPVDNEQF
TRBV15	ATSREASGYEQY
TRBV6-1	ASSVGGIGTDTQY
TRBV5-1	ASSSISSGKGADTQY
TRBV7-2	ASSLSGGLQETQY
TRBV28	ASSLLGQYTNYGYT
TRBV2	ASSATATGELF
TRBV19	ASSIFLRSNEQF
TRBV21-1	ASSKGREQY
TRBV7-7	ASSPSASSYEQY
TRBV19	ASSEGVPGNTIY
TRBV6-5	ASSYSRAAYSYEQY
TRBV5-1	ASSLDGRDYGYT
TRBV9	ASSDNRGRGYT
TRBV19	ASSGSEAGYDEQF
TRBV30	AWSPLSSLWTDTQY